This TCR beta chain was recovered during a study of T cell responses to AZD1222 COVID-19 vaccine. Study results and caveats: Along spike, vaccine-associated CD4 TCRs were found throughout, with dominance at 160-218 and 743-854. Repertoires were collected only later (after the peak T cell response had occurred). Spike-specific TCR breadth and depth went up after people got two AZD1222 doses. Seropositive status at baseline applied to only a handful of AZD1222 recipients.

Germline assignment: CDR1 SQVTM and CDR2 ANQGSEA. The CDR3 runs 13 residues. Losses at the gene ends were 4 bases for V and 4 bases for J; bases not matched to a gene: 4. The method was immunoSEQ multiplex PCR; TCRdb's version includes in-frame clones alone and lacks a portion of them. The sample lists about 150,000 clones, 80% to 95% seen once, with around 2.3% in the top ten. Worth noting for this clone: Its matching antigen is unknown.

Specimen: peripheral blood, collected on day 0 of AZD1222 vaccination. The genes are TRBV29-1 and TRBJ2-3, with 8 bases that match TRBD1. The sequence came from an adult in good health. The CDR3 sequence is CSVADRVPDTQYF. The CDR3 DNA sequence: TGCAGCGTTGCGGACAGGGTGCCAGATACGCAGTATTTT.